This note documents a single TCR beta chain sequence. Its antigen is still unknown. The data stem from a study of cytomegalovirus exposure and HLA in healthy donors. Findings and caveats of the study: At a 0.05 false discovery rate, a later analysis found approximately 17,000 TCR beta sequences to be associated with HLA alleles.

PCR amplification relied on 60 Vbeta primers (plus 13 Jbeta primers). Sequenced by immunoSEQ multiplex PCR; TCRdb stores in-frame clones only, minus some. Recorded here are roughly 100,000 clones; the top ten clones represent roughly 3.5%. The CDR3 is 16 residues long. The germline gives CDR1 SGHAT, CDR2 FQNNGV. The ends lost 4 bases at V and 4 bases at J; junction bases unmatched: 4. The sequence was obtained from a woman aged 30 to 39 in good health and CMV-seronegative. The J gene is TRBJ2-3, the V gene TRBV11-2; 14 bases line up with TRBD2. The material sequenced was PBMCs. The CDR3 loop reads CASSSGLAGGADTQYF. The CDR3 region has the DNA TGTGCCAGCAGCTCAGGACTAGCGGGGGGCGCAGATACGCAGTATTTT.